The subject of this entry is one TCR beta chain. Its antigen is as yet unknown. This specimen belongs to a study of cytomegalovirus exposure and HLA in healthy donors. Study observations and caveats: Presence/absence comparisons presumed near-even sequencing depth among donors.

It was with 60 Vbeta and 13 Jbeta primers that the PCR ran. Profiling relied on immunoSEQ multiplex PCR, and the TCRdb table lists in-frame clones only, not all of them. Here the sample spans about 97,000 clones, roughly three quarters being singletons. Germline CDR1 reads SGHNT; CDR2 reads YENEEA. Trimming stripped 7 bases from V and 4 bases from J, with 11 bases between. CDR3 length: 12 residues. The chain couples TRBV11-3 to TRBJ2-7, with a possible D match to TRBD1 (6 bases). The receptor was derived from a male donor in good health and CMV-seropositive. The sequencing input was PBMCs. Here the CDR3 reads CASIKGGYEQYF. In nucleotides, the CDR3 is TGTGCCAGCATCAAAGGGGGTTACGAGCAGTACTTC.